This T cell receptor (beta chain) was profiled in a study of beta chain features in type 1 diabetes (dated by TCRdb to the late 2010s). Notes on the research overall: Patients and healthy donors did not differ in mean age, gender distribution, total cell number or subset yield. A total of over 90,000,000 sorted cells were examined across all samples, and a strong correlation was observed between cell number per subset and RNA yield. The study compared the TCRB repertoires of sorted circulating CD4+ T cell subsets in recently diagnosed type 1 diabetes patients with those in matched healthy donors. Regulatory and stem cell-like memory subsets were isolated from only 8 patients and 8 healthy donors, whereas naive and central memory subsets came from all 30 or so donors. What the study reported, not specific to this receptor: In all four CD4+ subsets, TCRB CDR3 length was moderately but significantly shorter in type 1 diabetes patients. Naive, central memory and regulatory TCRB repertoires appeared to be more similar among patients than among healthy donors. Because cDNA was sequenced instead of genomic DNA, activated cells with high expression could be over-represented, although the groups did not differ in activation or CD3 levels. Fewer insertions and more nucleotide deletions at VDJ recombination sites were observed in patients with type 1 diabetes, implying thymic rearrangement abnormalities. Only small numbers of individuals were included in the HLA sub-analyses, which left unresolved whether HLA type had any influence on TCRB rearrangement. PCR might favor shorter templates, but patient and control samples were amplified and corrected together, so any skew would affect both groups equally.

The entire isolated RNA was reverse transcribed using the High Capacity cDNA Reverse Transcription Kit, and thus expressed TCRB transcripts were sequenced. Deep immunoSEQ sequencing was performed on naive, central memory and regulatory T cell samples, with an average of roughly 3.5 million total reads per sample. Sorted cells were lysed in RLT buffer and RNA was extracted with DNase-treated RNeasy Micro or Mini kits, depending on cell number. Each cell subset was processed separately to prevent cross-contamination, with patient and healthy donor samples processed together. TCRB sequences were amplified from cDNA with the immunoSEQ multiplex PCR, producing 87-bp fragments spanning the CDR3 region. Sequencing of the amplicons was done on the Illumina HiSeq platform. In the source study's methods: Synthetic template baselines were used to correct PCR bias computationally, reads within Hamming distance 2 were collapsed, and singletons that could not be merged were discarded. Reads were aligned to IMGT to assign V, D and J genes, CDR3 length, and insertions or deletions at six rearrangement sites. Clonotype counts were normalized to sorted cell number within each subset before computing true diversity and Gini coefficients with the tcR R package. The overlap coefficient, calculated on TCRB nucleotide sequences, was used to quantify repertoire sharing. Out-of-frame TCRB sequences from naive cells were analyzed to stand in for the pre-selection repertoire. TCRdb stores this immuneACCESS table with in-frame sequences only. Part of the clones is absent; in the studies checked, under half of the shortfall reflects unresolved V genes, and no reason is known for the rest. From that table come the V and J calls and clone size; the DNA was used to work out D and trimming. The table for this sample lists approximately 250,000 clones; 13% to 15% of them were counted only once. Roughly 0.028% of the sample comes from the top ten.

The germline V gene supplies CDR1 SGHNT and CDR2 YENEEA. The germline V end is reduced by 1 base and the J end by 4 bases; junction bases left unmatched: 3. From its cysteine to its phenylalanine, the CDR3 spans 16 amino acids. Just CDR3 DNA is preserved here, 48 bases in frame from base 1. From each donor, a single peripheral blood sample of about 100 mL on average was drawn into heparinised tubes. Using a panel that included CD45RO, CCR7, CD25, CD127, CD95 and CD27, naive, central memory, regulatory and stem cell-like memory CD4+ T cells were sorted on a BD FACSAria II. All sorted populations exceeded 95% purity. PBMCs were isolated immediately by Lymphoprep density gradient centrifugation and stained directly without culture. Samples were stained and sorted in pairs, with one healthy donor and one patient per experiment, so that batch effects were minimized. With respect to this clone: Its recognized antigen is unknown. Base qualities are not provided; no much larger clone lies one nucleotide away.

The clonotype was recovered from a woman aged 40 to 50 in good health. The sequenced material came from naive CD4+ T cells from blood. The cell subset or site label, as the study defines it: true naive CD4+ T cells. Rearrangement joined TRBV11-3 to TRBJ2-2; TRBD2 matches 10 bases in the middle. The CDR3 is CASSLGLAGVTGELFF. The DNA is as follows: TGTGCCAGCAGCTTAGGTCTAGCGGGGGTCACCGGGGAGCTGTTTTTT. Supplemented by the reference TRBV11-3 and TRBJ2-2 proteins around the CDR3, the complete variable domain is EAGVVQSPRYKIIEKKQPVAFWCNPISGHNTLYWYLQNLGQGPELLIRYENEEAVDDSQLPKDRFSAERLKGVDSTLKIQPAELGDSAVYLCASSLGLAGVTGELFFGEGSRLTVL.